These T cell receptor beta chains were read from a single sample in a study of shared clonotypes between healthy human individuals. Here immunoSEQ multiplex PCR was the method, and the copy in TCRdb shows in-frame clones only, minus some. The sample has 2 million to 3 million clones; 80% to 95% are singletons. Sequencing was done on a sample of naive CD4+ T cells from PBMCs. These receptors were taken from a young man in good health. Some clones in this sample may be carry-over from other donors' samples. The CDR3 runs from the conserved cysteine through the conserved F or W. The order of the fields is J gene, D gene, V gene, CDR3 length, CDR3 protein, CDR3 DNA. D genes are given only for firm matches.

TRBJ2-6 | TRBD1 | TRBV7-8 | 19 | CASSSRQGPPSSGANVLTF | TGTGCCAGCAGCTCCCGACAGGGGCCCCCCTCCTCTGGGGCCAACGTCCTGACTTTC
TRBJ1-1 | . | TRBV6-1 | 13 | CASSDSWDTEAFF | TGTGCCAGCAGTGATTCATGGGACACTGAAGCTTTCTTT
TRBJ1-2 | TRBD1 | TRBV5-6 | 12 | CASSFGTGGYTF | TGTGCCAGCAGCTTCGGGACAGGAGGCTACACCTTC
TRBJ1-4 | . | TRBV18 | 14 | CASSPPRGAEKLFF | TGTGCCAGCTCACCACCGCGGGGGGCTGAAAAACTGTTTTTT
TRBJ2-7 | . | TRBV5-4 | 14 | CASSLPGGVNEQYF | TGTGCCAGCAGCCTCCCAGGAGGGGTTAACGAGCAGTACTTC
TRBJ1-1 | . | TRBV6-5 | 13 | CASSYRGSQYAFF | TGTGCCAGCAGTTACCGGGGAAGTCAATACGCTTTCTTT
TRBJ2-1 | . | TRBV4-1 | 14 | CASSQAGLGNEQFF | TGCGCCAGCAGCCAAGCGGGACTCGGGAATGAGCAGTTCTTC
TRBJ2-1 | . | TRBV29-1 | 12 | CSTRDRLNEQFF | TGCAGCACCCGAGACAGACTCAATGAGCAGTTCTTC
TRBJ2-7 | . | TRBV5-1 | 15 | CASSLKGGEAYEQYF | TGCGCCAGCAGCTTGAAGGGGGGAGAGGCTTACGAGCAGTACTTC
TRBJ2-7 | . | TRBV9 | 17 | CASSVTTSKGGRGEQYF | TGTGCCAGCAGCGTTACAACCTCGAAGGGGGGGCGCGGGGAGCAGTACTTC
TRBJ2-1 | TRBD2 | TRBV18 | 14 | CASSPTSGSLEQFF | TGTGCCAGCTCACCGACTAGCGGGAGTCTTGAGCAGTTCTTC
TRBJ2-1 | . | TRBV27 | 12 | CASPQGPGEQFF | TGTGCCAGCCCACAGGGCCCCGGTGAGCAGTTCTTC
TRBJ1-1 | . | TRBV5-1 | 15 | CASSSGSRAWAEAFF | TGCGCCAGCAGCTCCGGGTCCAGGGCTTGGGCTGAAGCTTTCTTT
TRBJ1-2 | . | TRBV28 | 13 | CASSLRDGYGYTF | TGTGCCAGCAGTTTACGGGACGGCTATGGCTACACCTTC
TRBJ2-7 | . | TRBV4-1 | 14 | CASSQDPAAVEQYF | TGCGCCAGCAGCCAAGATCCCGCGGCGGTCGAGCAGTACTTC
TRBJ2-7 | TRBD2 | TRBV7-2 | 16 | CASSLFGGVISYEQYF | TGTGCCAGCAGCTTATTTGGGGGGGTAATCTCCTACGAGCAGTACTTC
TRBJ2-1 | . | TRBV6-6 | 14 | CASQRGTESNEQFF | TGTGCCAGCCAGCGTGGGACCGAAAGCAATGAGCAGTTCTTC
TRBJ2-2 | . | TRBV5-1 | 15 | CASSFRGAYTGELFF | TGCGCCAGCAGCTTCAGGGGGGCGTACACCGGGGAGCTGTTTTTT
TRBJ1-6 | . | TRBV28 | 14 | CASRAGGVNSPLHF | TGTGCCAGCAGGGCGGGGGGCGTTAATTCACCCCTCCACTTT
TRBJ2-3 | TRBD1 | TRBV7-2 | 14 | CASSRGLRPDTQYF | TGTGCCAGCAGCAGGGGGCTAAGACCAGATACGCAGTATTTT
TRBJ2-2 | TRBD2 | TRBV25-1 | 14 | CASRIAGVSGELFF | TGTGCCAGCAGAATAGCGGGAGTGTCCGGGGAGCTGTTTTTT
TRBJ2-5 | TRBD1 | TRBV28 | 17 | CASSPYPGTGGRETQYF | TGTGCCAGCAGTCCATATCCCGGGACAGGGGGTCGGGAGACCCAGTACTTC
TRBJ2-1 | TRBD1 | TRBV27 | 15 | CASRQSRDRNNEQFF | TGTGCCAGCAGACAATCCCGGGACAGGAACAATGAGCAGTTCTTC
TRBJ2-1 | TRBD2 | TRBV18 | 15 | CASSPLADDYNEQFF | TGTGCCAGCTCACCTCTAGCGGACGACTACAATGAGCAGTTCTTC